The text below deals with one T cell receptor (beta chain). What it binds is not known. This record comes from a study of T cell responses to AZD1222 COVID-19 vaccine. Study conclusions and caveats: Compared with day 0, the breadth and depth of the Spike-specific TCR repertoire rose significantly after two doses of AZD1222.

Pooled together were second doses at about 4 or about 12 weeks. In germline, CDR1 is MGHDK, CDR2 SYGVNS. V was trimmed by 1 base and J by 9 bases, leaving 16 bases between them. There are 14 residues in the CDR3. Profiled with immunoSEQ multiplex PCR; TCRdb holds only in-frame clones, not every one. Of over 120,000 clones detected, 80% to 95% appear once; the ten largest clones hold 3% to 4.5%. The sequence derives from an adult who received the AZD1222 COVID-19 vaccine. V gene TRBV25-1 combines with J gene TRBJ2-7; TRBD1 might be the D (5 bases). This sample comprised peripheral blood, obtained 28 days after the second AZD1222 dose. The CDR3 DNA follows: TGTGCCAGCAGTGAATCACGCAGGGCTAGAGGGCAGTACTTC. Translation: CASSESRRARGQYF.